This T cell receptor beta chain was recovered during a study of OX40 agonist ivuxolimab in advanced cancers. Germline assignment: CDR1 KGHSH and CDR2 LQKENI. The CDR3 is made up of 13 amino acids. Trimming removed 0 bases from V and 5 bases from J; junction bases left unmatched: 1. The table lists this clone with a few counts. TCRdb keeps only in-frame clones here, not all; method: immunoSEQ multiplex PCR. There are 65,000 to 75,000 clones in the sample; roughly nine tenths occur only once, and 4% to 4.5% lies in the top ten. The source material was CD4+ or CD8+ T cells sorted from blood, sampled in a trial of the OX40 agonist ivuxolimab. The V call is TRBV18, the J call TRBJ2-7, with 7 bases identical to TRBD2. This clonotype was obtained from an adult with an advanced solid tumor such as melanoma, head and neck, liver or kidney cancer. In nucleotides, the CDR3 is TGTGCCAGCTCACCACCGGGAGGGGACGAGCAGTACTTC. Its protein is CASSPPGGDEQYF.